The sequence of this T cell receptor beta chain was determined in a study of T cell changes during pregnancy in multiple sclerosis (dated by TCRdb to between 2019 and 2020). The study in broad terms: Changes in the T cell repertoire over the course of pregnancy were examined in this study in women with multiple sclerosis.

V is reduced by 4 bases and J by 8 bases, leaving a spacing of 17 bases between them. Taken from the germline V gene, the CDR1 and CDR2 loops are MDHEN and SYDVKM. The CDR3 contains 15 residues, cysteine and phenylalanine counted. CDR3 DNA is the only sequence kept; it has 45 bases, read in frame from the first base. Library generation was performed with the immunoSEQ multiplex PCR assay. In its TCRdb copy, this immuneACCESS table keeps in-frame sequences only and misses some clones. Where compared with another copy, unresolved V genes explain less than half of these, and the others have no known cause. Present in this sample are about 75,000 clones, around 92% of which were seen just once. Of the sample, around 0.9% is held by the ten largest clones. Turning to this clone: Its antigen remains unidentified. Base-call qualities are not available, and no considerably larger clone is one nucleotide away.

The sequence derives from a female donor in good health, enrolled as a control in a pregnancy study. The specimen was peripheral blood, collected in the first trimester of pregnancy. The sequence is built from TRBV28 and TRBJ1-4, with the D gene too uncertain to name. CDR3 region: CASSSLGEGEEKLFF. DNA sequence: TGTGCCAGCAGTTCCCTGGGAGAGGGAGAGGAAAAACTGTTTTTT.